The T cell receptor beta chain described here comes from a study of T-cell memory formation after mild COVID-19. In the study overall: TCR clustering was largely donor specific.

The V gene's germline CDR1 is SGHVS and CDR2 FQNEAQ. The CDR3 loop spans 15 amino acids. Trimming cost V 2 bases and J 8 bases; bases outside gene matches: 8. Concerning this clonotype itself: Antigen: not known.

General study points: Clones from the second wave (peaking day 37) had unconfirmed SARS-CoV-2 specificity. The main location of contracting CD4+ clones was CM and EM, and that of contracting CD8+ clones was EMRA.

A 5'RACE reaction primed in the constant segment made cDNA libraries of TCR alpha and TCR beta, and these carried sample barcodes and UMIs. A single record per CDR3 protein comes from TCRdb applying MiXCR to the 5' RACE reads. The sample holds roughly 610,000 distinct CDR3 sequences, around a sixth seen once. Sequencing was performed on PBMCs or a T cell subset sorted from them (not recorded which). The TCR comes from an adult woman who had mild COVID-19 (a few samples of this study predate the infection). Cell type and time point are not known. The chain couples TRBV7-8 to TRBJ2-4, with TRBD2 identical over 8 bases. The CDR3 loop is CASSLRGGLMDIQYF. In DNA form, the CDR3 reads TGTGCCAGCAGCTTACGGGGGGGATTGATGGACATTCAGTACTTC.